Included here is one T cell receptor beta chain sequence, with context. This sample is part of a study of cytomegalovirus exposure and HLA in healthy donors. Primers included in the PCR were 60 Vbeta and 13 Jbeta primers. Generated by immunoSEQ multiplex PCR, the TCRdb table keeps only in-frame clones and is missing some. The repertoire holds under 200,000 clones, with roughly 80% as singletons. Per germline, CDR1 MNHEY and CDR2 SVGAGI. This CDR3 spans 14 amino acids. V was trimmed by 0 bases and J by 2 bases, leaving 7 bases between them. This chain connects TRBV6-5 to TRBJ1-1; D perhaps matches TRBD1 (5 bases). Specimen: PBMCs. This receptor was taken from a man in his fifties or sixties in good health and CMV-seronegative. The CDR3 region has the DNA TGTGCCAGCAGTTACTCGACAGTTAACACTGAAGCTTTCTTT. As protein: CASSYSTVNTEAFF.